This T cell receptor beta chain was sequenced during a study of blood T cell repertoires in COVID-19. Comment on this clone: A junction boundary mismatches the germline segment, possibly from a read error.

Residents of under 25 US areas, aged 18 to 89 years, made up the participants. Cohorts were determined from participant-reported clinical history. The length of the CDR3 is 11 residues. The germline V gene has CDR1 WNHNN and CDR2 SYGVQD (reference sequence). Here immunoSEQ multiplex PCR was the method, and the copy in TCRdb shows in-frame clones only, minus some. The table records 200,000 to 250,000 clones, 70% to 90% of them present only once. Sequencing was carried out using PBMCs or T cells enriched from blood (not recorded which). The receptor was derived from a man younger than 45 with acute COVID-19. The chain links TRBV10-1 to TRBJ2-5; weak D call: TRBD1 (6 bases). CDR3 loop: CASPREGVKDF. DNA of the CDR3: TGCGCCAGCCCCCGAGAGGGGGTAAAGGACTTC.